This is a list of T cell receptor beta chains from one sample in a study of blood T cell repertoires in COVID-19. The repertoire was sequenced with immunoSEQ multiplex PCR; TCRdb's copy has only in-frame clones and lacks some. Of about 310,000 clones in the sample, roughly 87% were seen once. The sample taken for sequencing was peripheral blood. All receptors come from a man aged 45-65 years with active or convalescent COVID-19. Each CDR3 is given with its conserved first and last residue. A D gene is named only where the DNA matches it firmly. Not every row has a clone size; where given, it reads once, few, many or a size class.

v_call	clone_size	j_call	d_call	cdr3_aa	cdr3_nt
TRBV5-6	NA	TRBJ1-2	TRBD1	CAYPEGAGGIRYGYTF	TGTGCCTACCCCGAGGGCGCAGGGGGCATCCGGTATGGCTACACCTTC
TRBV4-1	NA	TRBJ1-5	NA	CASSQTDWIPNQPQHF	TGCGCCAGCAGCCAAACGGACTGGATCCCGAATCAGCCCCAGCATTTT
TRBV4-3	NA	TRBJ2-5	NA	CASSPQGISEETQYF	TGCGCCAGCAGTCCCCAGGGAATTTCGGAAGAGACCCAGTACTTC
TRBV19	NA	TRBJ1-4	TRBD1	CASSARRQGGNEKLFF	TGTGCCAGTAGTGCCCGGAGACAGGGGGGTAATGAAAAACTGTTTTTT
TRBV28	NA	TRBJ2-7	TRBD1	CASSGQGPYEQYF	TGTGCCAGCAGCGGACAGGGTCCATACGAGCAGTACTTC
TRBV28	NA	TRBJ1-1	NA	CASSLGGEGNTEAFF	TGTGCCAGCAGTTTAGGAGGGGAGGGGAACACTGAAGCTTTCTTT
TRBV2	once	TRBJ1-2	NA	CASSGEETAPYTF	TGTGCCAGCAGTGGGGAGGAGACAGCTCCCTACACCTTC
TRBV19	NA	TRBJ1-6	NA	CASSPRGEFYSPLHF	TGTGCCAGTAGTCCCCGGGGGGAGTTCTACTCACCCCTCCACTTT
TRBV5-6	NA	TRBJ2-1	NA	CASSRWGRSSYNEQFF	TGTGCCAGCAGCCGATGGGGGAGGAGCTCCTACAATGAGCAGTTCTTC
TRBV18	NA	TRBJ1-1	NA	CASSPAHGGSEAFF	TGTGCCAGCTCACCCGCTCATGGAGGTAGTGAAGCTTTCTTT
TRBV19	NA	TRBJ1-5	NA	CASSIVLGGSNQPQHF	TGTGCCAGTAGTATAGTTCTGGGGGGGAGCAATCAGCCCCAGCATTTT
TRBV4-1	NA	TRBJ2-1	TRBD2	CASSPTSGGANEQFF	TGCGCCAGCAGCCCGACTAGCGGGGGGGCCAATGAGCAGTTCTTC
TRBV29-1	NA	TRBJ2-7	NA	CSVGSGPYEQYF	TGCAGCGTTGGTTCAGGTCCCTACGAGCAGTACTTC
TRBV25-1	NA	TRBJ1-5	NA	CASRSGDQPQHF	TGTGCCAGCAGATCAGGGGATCAGCCCCAGCATTTT
TRBV18	NA	TRBJ1-2	TRBD1	CASSPLGTGNYGYTF	TGTGCCAGCTCACCACTCGGGACAGGGAACTATGGCTACACCTTC
TRBV28	NA	TRBJ1-4	NA	CASSQDRDDEKLFF	TGTGCCAGCAGCCAGGACAGAGACGATGAAAAACTGTTTTTT
TRBV2	NA	TRBJ1-3	NA	CASSVQVLSGNTIYF	TGTGCCAGCAGTGTACAGGTTCTCTCTGGAAACACCATATATTTT
TRBV2	NA	TRBJ1-2	TRBD1	CASRGTGFGGYTF	TGTGCCAGCAGGGGGACAGGGTTCGGTGGCTACACCTTC
TRBV2	NA	TRBJ2-7	NA	CASSAGGGSQYF	TGTGCCAGCAGTGCGGGGGGCGGCTCGCAGTACTTC
TRBV7-3	once	TRBJ2-3	NA	CASALSGDPSDTQYF	TGTGCCAGCGCCCTATCAGGGGACCCCTCAGATACGCAGTATTTT
TRBV7-9	NA	TRBJ2-3	NA	CASSLDRTSTDTQYF	TGTGCCAGCAGCTTAGACCGCACTAGCACAGATACGCAGTATTTT
TRBV6-5	NA	TRBJ1-2	NA	CASTLSANDDYGYTF	TGTGCCAGCACATTAAGTGCTAACGATGACTATGGCTACACCTTC
TRBV28	NA	TRBJ2-1	NA	CASSLRVGVQGQFF	TGTGCCAGCAGTTTAAGGGTAGGGGTACAAGGGCAGTTCTTC
TRBV2	NA	TRBJ1-1	NA	CASGLGGTEAFF	TGTGCCAGCGGGTTAGGGGGCACTGAAGCTTTCTTT
TRBV3-1/TRBV3-2	NA	TRBJ1-2	NA	CASSQEGGHGYTF	TGTGCCAGCAGCCAAGAAGGAGGGCATGGCTACACCTTC
TRBV27	NA	TRBJ1-2	TRBD1	CASSATRDSYGYTF	TGTGCCAGCAGTGCCACCCGGGACAGCTATGGCTACACCTTC
TRBV10-2	NA	TRBJ2-1	NA	CASSGGALDNEQFF	TGCGCCAGCAGTGGGGGAGCCCTAGACAATGAGCAGTTCTTC
TRBV27	NA	TRBJ1-2	TRBD1	CASSLRADRDRGGYTF	TGTGCCAGCAGTTTACGAGCGGACAGGGATAGGGGTGGCTACACCTTC
TRBV5-1	NA	TRBJ1-2	NA	CASSVSENYGYTF	TGCGCCAGCAGCGTGAGCGAGAACTATGGCTACACCTTC
TRBV14	NA	TRBJ1-2	NA	CASSQVSRFYGYTF	TGTGCCAGCAGCCAAGTATCCAGGTTCTATGGCTACACCTTC
TRBV2	NA	TRBJ1-4	NA	CASRQLENEKLFF	TGTGCCAGCAGACAGCTCGAAAATGAAAAACTGTTTTTT
TRBV30	NA	TRBJ1-2	NA	CAWEKGYGYTF	TGTGCCTGGGAAAAGGGGTATGGCTACACCTTC